Described below is a single T cell receptor (beta chain) sequence and its context. The germline V gene has CDR1 SNHLY and CDR2 FYNNEI. V lost 4 bases, J lost 4 bases, and 11 bases lay in between. The CDR3 is made up of 14 amino acids. TCRdb's table, derived via immunoSEQ multiplex PCR, lists solely in-frame clones and lacks some. The data hold 200,000 to 250,000 clones, with over 80% observed a single time. The sample belongs to a study of blood T cell repertoires in COVID-19. This TCR was recovered from a woman aged 25 to 39 with COVID-19, enrolled during active disease. The chain has TRBV2 and TRBJ1-5, with no clear D. Sequenced sample: peripheral blood. CDR3 protein: CASSAGNRNQPQHF. The DNA of the CDR3 is TGTGCCAGCAGTGCGGGAAATAGGAATCAGCCCCAGCATTTT.